The present T cell receptor (beta chain) was sequenced within a study of T-cell reconstitution after alpha-beta-depleted transplantation in children. General observations from the study: T-cell numbers and diversity one year post-transplant derived largely from freshly generated T cells. At around two months after transplant, the alpha-beta T cells were reportedly derived from several hundred expanded clones that came from non-depleted graft cells.

During its preparation, the TCRbeta library received unique molecular identifiers. TCRdb re-called the PCR reads through MiXCR, storing one row per CDR3 protein. The data hold approximately 130,000 distinct CDR3 sequences, with roughly 10% observed a single time. The germline V gene has CDR1 LGHNA and CDR2 YSLEER. V dropped 4 bases and J dropped 0 bases, with 13 bases sitting between them. This CDR3 spans 16 amino acids. On this clonotype: The antigen is not known.

The chain combines TRBV4-3 with TRBJ1-3; a weak D match, TRBD1 (5 bases). The sequenced sample was PBMCs, mostly from graft donor cells, obtained 180 days after TCRalphabeta/CD19-depleted stem cell transplant. This TCR derives from a girl in the first two years of life who had a stem cell transplant for combined immunodeficiency, so the T cells may come from the graft donor. Here the CDR3 DNA reads TGCGCCAGCAGCCGGAAGGGACCGGTCTCTGGAAACACCATATATTTT. Translation gives CASSRKGPVSGNTIYF.